The 18 T cell receptor beta chains reported below all come from one sample, sequenced in a study of Graves' ophthalmopathy and Graves' hyperthyroidism. The study amplified TCR beta CDR3 regions using RNA transcripts. Amplification began with first-round RT-PCR using HTBI primers, then second-round multiplex PCR was performed. TCRdb redid the calling of the multiplex PCR reads with MiXCR, one entry per CDR3 protein. The data show about 740,000 distinct CDR3 sequences, 40% seen once. The sequenced sample consisted of peripheral blood. These receptors originate from an adult man with Graves' ophthalmopathy.

V gene TRBV20-1 combines with J gene TRBJ1-1; D is perhaps TRBD1 (5 bases). The V gene lost 1 base and the J gene lost 0 bases, with 6 bases spanning the gap. Germline CDR1 reads DFQATT; CDR2 reads SNEGSKA (reference sequence). The length of the CDR3 is 13 residues. The CDR3 here is CSARGGMNTEAFF. In DNA, the CDR3 is TGCAGTGCTAGAGGGGGGATGAACACTGAAGCTTTCTTT.

For this clonotype: A much larger clone differs by one base, so this may be a read error. The chain combines TRBV25-1 with TRBJ1-1; TRBD1 matches at 8 bases. J gave up 3 bases and V 3 bases, and 6 bases lay outside the gene matches. This CDR3 has 15 amino acids. The germline V gene has CDR1 MGHDK and CDR2 SYGVNS. The CDR3 region has the DNA TGTGCCAGCAGTGATAATGGCAGGGGGCACACTGAAGCTTTCTTT. Translating it yields CASSDNGRGHTEAFF.

This clonotype showed up just a few times. The chain recombines TRBV7-2 with TRBJ1-4; D perhaps matches TRBD1 (5 bases). Trimming stripped 2 bases from V and 10 bases from J, with 17 bases between. The germline V gene has CDR1 SGHTA and CDR2 FQGNSA. CDR3 length: 15 residues. CDR3 region: CASSLRGTGGSKLFF. CDR3 in DNA: TGTGCCAGCAGCTTACGCGGAACAGGTGGTTCAAAACTGTTTTTT.

The gene calls are TRBV7-2 and TRBJ2-2; 8 nucleotides agree with TRBD1. V shed 6 bases and J 6 bases; nucleotides not matched to a gene: 12. This CDR3 region has 16 residues. In germline, CDR1 is SGHTA, CDR2 FQGNSA. Written as DNA, the CDR3 is TGTGCCAGCAGTTTCGCGGGACAGGATCGGCCCGGGGAGCTGTTTTTT. Protein product: CASSFAGQDRPGELFF.

Comments on this clonotype: The junction and the germline gene differ at one end; a read error may be behind it. V usage is TRBV24-1 and J usage is TRBJ2-2; no firm D call. CDR3 length equals 15 residues. Germline V gene data show CDR1 as KGHDR and CDR2 as SFDVKD. CDR3 amino acids: CASSYRPLQTGELFF. DNA of the CDR3: TGTGCCAGCAGTTATCGACCATTACAGACCGGGGAGCTGTTTTTT.

V is TRBV7-9 and J is TRBJ2-5; 8 nucleotides match TRBD2. This CDR3 is built from 16 residues. Germline values: CDR1 SEHNR, CDR2 FQNEAQ (reference sequence). Losses at the gene ends were 2 bases for V and 4 bases for J; bases not matched to a gene: 9. The CDR3 region is CASSLIAGRAAETQYF. The CDR3 DNA reads TGTGCCAGCAGCTTAATAGCCGGGAGGGCCGCAGAGACCCAGTACTTC.

Regarding this clonotype: Just one base apart from a much larger clone, this may be a read error. J is TRBJ1-4 and V is TRBV7-2; D remains unclear. In germline, CDR1 is SGHTA, CDR2 FQGNSA. The CDR3 contains 14 residues. The CDR3 sequence is CASSSLGGNGKLLF. The DNA for the CDR3 is TGTGCCAGCAGCTCCCTAGGTGGGAACGGAAAACTGTTATTT.

The chain uses TRBV9 and TRBJ2-2, with 8 bases that match TRBD2. Germline-derived CDR1 and CDR2 are SGDLS and YYNGEE. V was clipped by 0 bases and J by 5 bases; unmatched bases: 3. This CDR3 comprises 15 residues. The chain's CDR3 is CASSVATGGTGELFF. The CDR3 bases are TGTGCCAGCAGCGTAGCTACGGGGGGGACCGGGGAGCTGTTTTTT.

This clonotype was counted many times. CDR3 DNA sequence: TGCAGCGTTGAAGAACAGGGTCGGGAGACCCAGTACTTC. The encoded protein is CSVEEQGRETQYF. The rearrangement uses TRBV29-1 and TRBJ2-5, with a tentative D call TRBD1 (6 bases). Germline loops: CDR1 SQVTM, CDR2 ANQGSEA. This CDR3 has 13 residues. The V and J ends lost 0 bases and 5 bases respectively, with 10 bases between them.

In its sample, this clonotype was seen once. The chain links TRBV29-1 to TRBJ1-5, with D perhaps matching TRBD1 (5 bases). Looked up from germline, CDR1 is SQVTM and CDR2 is ANQGSEA. The CDR3 runs 14 residues. V lost 8 bases and J 1 base, leaving 15 bases between the germline ends. The CDR3 protein is CSLAAGDSNQPQHF. CDR3 sequence (DNA): TGCAGCTTAGCTGCGGGGGACAGCAATCAGCCCCAGCATTTT.

This clonotype was counted at least ten times. V is TRBV5-6 and J is TRBJ1-1; D gene unclear. Germline V CDR1 and CDR2: SGHDT, YYEEEE. V was shortened by 5 bases and J by 3 bases, with 17 bases between the two germline ends. The CDR3 spans 15 residues. CDR3: CASSKGWSKDTEAFF. The CDR3 DNA is TGTGCCAGCAGTAAGGGATGGAGTAAGGACACTGAAGCTTTCTTT.

This chain connects TRBV7-8 to TRBJ2-7; the D gene could be TRBD1 or TRBD2 (6 bases each). This CDR3 is 14 amino acids long. The germline CDR1 and CDR2 sequences are SGHVS and FQNEAQ. V lost 3 bases, J lost 5 bases, and 14 bases lay in between. The CDR3 sequence is CASSFRGRPHEQYF. CDR3 sequence (DNA): TGTGCCAGCAGCTTCCGGGGGCGCCCCCACGAGCAGTACTTC.

As for this clonotype: This may arise from a read error, as a much more abundant clone is one base away. This chain connects TRBV7-9 to TRBJ1-4, with D uncertain. The CDR3 sequence is 13 residues long. Per the germline V gene, CDR1 is SEHNR and CDR2 is FQNEAQ (reference sequence). This CDR3 reads CAGSVDGNEKLFF. CDR3 bases: TGTGCCGGCAGCGTTGACGGTAATGAAAAACTGTTTTTT.

The chain carries TRBV5-1 and TRBJ2-5; D may match TRBD1 or TRBD2 (5 bases each). Deletions cut 4 bases from V and 5 bases from J, with 15 bases between. Germline assignment: CDR1 SGHRS and CDR2 YFSETQ. The length of the CDR3 is 14 residues. The CDR3 DNA follows: TGCGCCAGCAGCGATGGGACGATGGGGGAGACCCAGTACTTC. Translating gives CASSDGTMGETQYF.

DNA of the CDR3: TGTGCCAGCAGTGAGCTCGGGACAGGGGTCCCTGGCTACACCTTC. It is translated as CASSELGTGVPGYTF. V and J are TRBV6-1 and TRBJ1-2; 10 bases line up with TRBD1. The junction had 8 bases not matched to a gene; V was cut back by 3 bases and J by 7 bases. The CDR3 consists of 15 residues. Germline V gene data show CDR1 as MNHNS and CDR2 as SASEGT.

The chain combines TRBV2 with TRBJ2-6; 8 nucleotides agree with TRBD1. V lost 5 bases and J lost 2; bases outside the gene matches: 14. The CDR3 length is 19 residues. Germline V gene sequence: CDR1 SNHLY, CDR2 FYNNEI. CDR3 residues: CASSLARGQGGPGANVLTF. CDR3 nucleotide sequence: TGTGCCAGCAGTTTAGCCCGCGGACAGGGAGGTCCTGGGGCCAACGTCCTGACTTTC.

Points on this clonotype: Germline is not matched at one junction end, which may reflect a read error. V gene TRBV7-2 combines with J gene TRBJ2-7; perhaps TRBD1 as D (6 bases). Looked up from germline, CDR1 is SGHTA and CDR2 is FQGNSA. The CDR3 loop spans 14 amino acids. The CDR3, as DNA: TGTGCCTGCAGCTTAGTACAGGGTACCTACGAGCAGTACTTC. This codes for CACSLVQGTYEQYF.

This clonotype was seen only a few times. The chain has TRBV20-1 and TRBJ2-7; no firm D call. Germline CDR1 DFQATT, CDR2 SNEGSKA (reference sequence). The CDR3 runs 13 residues. Between the trimmed V and J ends, which lost 7 bases and 0 bases, there was a span of 13 bases. The DNA of the CDR3 is TGCAGTGGCGTTCCCCTGGACTCCTACGAGCAGTACTTC. Translation: CSGVPLDSYEQYF.